Below are 10 T cell receptor beta chains sequenced from a single sample in a study of radiotherapy plus CTLA-4 blockade in lung cancer (dated by TCRdb to 2016 to 2019). Receptor amplification or capture employed the immunoSEQ multiplex PCR assay. Here the immuneACCESS table is served through TCRdb, limited to in-frame sequences with V and J called. Missing clones are a known gap in these copies; in checked studies unresolved V genes cover under half, and the rest lacks a known reason. The sample has about 53,000 clones on record, approximately 81% of them singletons. Together, the top ten hold around a quarter of the sample. The specimen was peripheral blood, collected from a patient treated with radiotherapy plus ipilimumab. The receptor source for this set is a human donor with non-small cell lung cancer whose response to radiotherapy plus ipilimumab could not be evaluated.

The chain recombines TRBV11-1 with TRBJ2-2; TRBD2 aligns across 15 bases. CDR3 length: 17 amino acids. J lost 1 base, V lost 7 bases, and 4 bases had no gene match. In germline, CDR1 is SGHAT, CDR2 FQDESV (reference sequence). CDR3 amino acids: CASTLGLAGGNTGELFF. For the CDR3, the DNA is TGTGCCAGCACCTTGGGACTAGCGGGAGGGAACACCGGGGAGCTGTTTTTT.

The count of this clone is one. The chain employs TRBV29-1 and TRBJ2-7; tentatively, D is TRBD1 (6 bases). The CDR3 is made up of 14 amino acids. Germline CDR1 is SQVTM and CDR2 is ANQGSEA. Deletions cut 3 bases from V and 1 base from J, with 13 bases between. The CDR3 DNA is TGCAGCGTTGAGCTCGAGACAGGTTCCTACGAGCAGTACTTC. This sequence encodes CSVELETGSYEQYF.

The V call is TRBV5-6, the J call TRBJ2-1; tentatively, D is TRBD2 (6 bases). V was cut by 2 bases and J by 5 bases, with 14 bases left in between. Germline V gives CDR1 SGHDT, CDR2 YYEEEE. The CDR3 runs 15 residues. The CDR3 DNA is TGTGCCAGCAGCTTTCAGGGACTTGCGGACAATGAGCAGTTCTTC. Amino acid sequence: CASSFQGLADNEQFF. Based on the CDR3 plus reference TRBV5-6 and TRBJ2-1, the full variable domain is DAGVTQSPTHLIKTRGQQVTLRCSPKSGHDTVSWYQQALGQGPQFIFQYYEEEERQRGNFPDRFSGHQFPNYSSELNVNALLLGDSALYLCASSFQGLADNEQFFGPGTRLTVL.

This chain links TRBV19 with TRBJ1-4; no clear D gene. CDR1 and CDR2 from the germline V gene are LNHDA and SQIVND (reference sequence). The V and J ends lost 4 bases and 0 bases respectively, with 24 bases between them. The length of the CDR3 is 20 residues. The CDR3: CASSRDPPIRMGATNEKLFF. CDR3 coding DNA: TGTGCCAGTAGTAGGGATCCCCCGATTCGGATGGGAGCAACTAATGAAAAACTGTTTTTT.

V and J are TRBV7-9 and TRBJ2-1; perhaps TRBD2 as D (5 bases). The CDR3 extends over 15 amino acids. V was shortened by 4 bases and J by 4 bases, with 14 bases between the two germline ends. The germline V gene encodes CDR1 SEHNR and CDR2 FQNEAQ (reference sequence). The CDR3 DNA reads TGTGCCAGCAGCTCAGAGCTATCGGGGTACAATGAGCAGTTCTTC. Translating gives CASSSELSGYNEQFF.

The chain recombines TRBV7-2 with TRBJ2-7; the match to TRBD1 covers 8 bases. This CDR3 has 16 residues. Germline CDR1 and CDR2: SGHTA and FQGNSA. V trimming: 1 base; J trimming: 7 bases; junction bases outside the gene matches: 12. CDR3: CASSLEGGTGGREQYF. The CDR3 nucleotides are TGTGCCAGCAGCTTAGAAGGAGGAACAGGGGGGAGGGAGCAGTACTTC. The full variable domain, its missing parts supplied by reference TRBV7-2 and TRBJ2-7, is GAGVSQSPSNKVTEKGKDVELRCDPISGHTALYWYRQSLGQGLEFLIYFQGNSAPDKSGLPSDRFSAERTGGSVSTLTIQRTQQEDSAVYLCASSLEGGTGGREQYFGPGTRLTVT.

This chain links TRBV29-1 with TRBJ2-1, with 7 bases aligning to TRBD2. Per the germline V gene, CDR1 is SQVTM and CDR2 is ANQGSEA. The CDR3 consists of 17 residues. V lost 5 bases to trimming and J lost 8 bases; unmatched junction nucleotides: 21. CDR3 DNA: TGCAGCGTTTTCCGTCGGGTGCAGGGAGGGAGTGTCGATGAGCAGTTCTTC. Translation: CSVFRRVQGGSVDEQFF.

This chain connects TRBV2 to TRBJ2-1; 7 bases match TRBD2. The J segment lost 4 bases and the V segment lost 7 bases, leaving 7 bases of the junction unmatched. The germline CDR1 and CDR2 sequences are SNHLY and FYNNEI. This CDR3 spans 14 amino acids. CDR3 coding DNA: TGTGCCAGCATGGTGACGGGGGGTTACAATGAGCAGTTCTTC. Its protein is CASMVTGGYNEQFF.

This clone has a single count. The chain has TRBV6-1 and TRBJ2-1; unclear D gene. The CDR3 is 13 residues long. V was clipped by 5 bases and J by 6 bases, with 11 bases between them. Germline V CDR1 and CDR2: MNHNS, SASEGT. In DNA form, the CDR3 reads TGTGCCAGCAGTAGCCTCGGTGGCAATGAGCAGTTCTTC. It specifies CASSSLGGNEQFF.

This chain joins TRBV11-2 and TRBJ2-3, with 8 bases that match TRBD1. V was clipped by 3 bases and J by 3 bases; unmatched bases: 8. The CDR3 is 16 amino acids. Germline CDR1 reads SGHAT; CDR2 reads FQNNGV. In nucleotides, the CDR3 is TGTGCCAGCAGCTTTCCAAGACAGGGGACGACAGATACGCAGTATTTT. Its protein product is CASSFPRQGTTDTQYF.